A single sample gave rise to the 11 T cell receptor beta chains below, sequenced in a study of blood T cell repertoires in COVID-19. Repertoires were generated with immunoSEQ multiplex PCR, while TCRdb's copy carries only in-frame clones and drops some. Of 320,000 or so clones in the sample, 85% were seen once. Sequenced: PBMCs or T cells enriched from blood (not recorded which). The receptors were gathered from a woman under 40 who had been exposed to COVID-19.

This chain joins TRBV5-1 and TRBJ2-1, with no clear D. V lost 2 bases and J lost 3, with 3 bases in between. The germline gives CDR1 SGHRS, CDR2 YFSETQ. The length of the CDR3 is 12 residues. CDR3 amino acids: CASSFSYNEQFF. In DNA form, the CDR3 reads TGCGCCAGCAGCTTCAGCTACAATGAGCAGTTCTTC.

The V and J genes are TRBV19 and TRBJ2-1; possible D gene TRBD2, 6 bases. The CDR3 is 15 amino acids. Trimming took 5 bases from V and 6 from J, leaving 17 bases between them. The germline CDR1 and CDR2 sequences are LNHDA and SQIVND (reference sequence). CDR3 DNA sequence: TGTGCCAGTAGTGATTTCGGGGACTTCGCCAATGAGCAGTTCTTC. Translating gives CASSDFGDFANEQFF. The variable domain in full, completed from reference TRBV19 and TRBJ2-1, reads DGGITQSPKYLFRKEGQNVTLSCEQNLNHDAMYWYRQDPGQGLRLIYYSQIVNDFQKGDIAEGYSVSREKKESFPLTVTSAQKNPTAFYLCASSDFGDFANEQFFGPGTRLTVL.

The rearrangement joins TRBV3-1 (or the pseudogene TRBV3-2) to TRBJ1-2; D may be TRBD1 (6 bases). V was pared by 0 bases and J by 4 bases, with 12 bases between. The length of the CDR3 is 15 residues. CDR1 is LGHDT and CDR2 is YNNKEL in the germline V gene (reference sequence). CDR3: CASSQDIGTSYGYTF. The CDR3 bases are TGTGCCAGCAGCCAAGATATCGGGACAAGCTATGGCTACACCTTC.

The J gene is TRBJ2-1, the V gene TRBV19; D not certain. Germline V lookup: CDR1 LNHDA, CDR2 SQIVND (reference sequence). The CDR3 loop spans 13 amino acids. With 5 bases removed from V and 1 base from J, the gap between germline ends came to 6 bases. This chain's CDR3 is CASSFRSYNEQFF. CDR3 bases: TGTGCCAGTAGTTTCCGGTCCTACAATGAGCAGTTCTTC. Full variable domain (remainder filled in from reference TRBV19 and TRBJ2-1): DGGITQSPKYLFRKEGQNVTLSCEQNLNHDAMYWYRQDPGQGLRLIYYSQIVNDFQKGDIAEGYSVSREKKESFPLTVTSAQKNPTAFYLCASSFRSYNEQFFGPGTRLTVL.

As to this clone: The junction differs from germline at one of its ends, possibly a read error. J is TRBJ2-2 and V is TRBV18, with unresolved D. CDR1 and CDR2 from the germline V gene are KGHSH and LQKENI. The length of the CDR3 is 12 residues. The CDR3 reads CASSDITRELFF. CDR3 sequence (DNA): TGTGCCAGCTCAGACATCACCCGGGAGCTGTTTTTT.

The chain joins TRBV28 to TRBJ2-4; possibly TRBD2 for D (6 bases). This CDR3 has 17 residues. Germline CDR1 reads MDHEN; CDR2 reads SYDVKM. V was shortened by 3 bases and J by 4 bases, with 19 bases between the two germline ends. CDR3 sequence reads: CASSFNGGANLKNIQYF. Here the CDR3 DNA reads TGTGCCAGCAGTTTTAATGGAGGGGCAAACCTTAAAAACATTCAGTACTTC. Together with reference TRBV28 and TRBJ2-4, the CDR3 gives the full variable domain: DVKVTQSSRYLVKRTGEKVFLECVQDMDHENMFWYRQDPGLGLRLIYFSYDVKMKEKGDIPEGYSVSREKKERFSLILESASTNQTSMYLCASSFNGGANLKNIQYFGAGTRLSVL.

The CDR3 is CSVERGQTGTEAFF. For the CDR3, the DNA is TGCAGCGTTGAAAGGGGGCAAACGGGCACTGAAGCTTTCTTT. This chain joins TRBV29-1 and TRBJ1-1; 7 positions agree with TRBD1. Losses at the gene ends were 2 bases for V and 4 bases for J; bases not matched to a gene: 7. The CDR3 consists of 14 residues. Germline V lookup: CDR1 SQVTM, CDR2 ANQGSEA.

This sequence joins TRBV5-4 and TRBJ2-7; 10 bases are a match to TRBD1. This CDR3 has 15 residues. Trimming cost V 4 bases and J 3 bases; bases outside gene matches: 7. Germline-derived CDR1 and CDR2 are SGHNT and YYREEE (reference sequence). The CDR3 region has the DNA TGTGCCAGCAGCCGACAGGGGGCGCTGATCTACGAGCAGTACTTC. Its protein is CASSRQGALIYEQYF.

The chain has TRBV2 and TRBJ2-5; 8 bases are shared with TRBD2. Trimming removed 3 bases from V and 1 base from J; junction bases left unmatched: 7. Germline loops: CDR1 SNHLY, CDR2 FYNNEI. The CDR3 has 16 residues. CDR3 residues: CASSDSSGGFQETQYF. As DNA, the CDR3 is TGTGCCAGCAGTGATAGCAGCGGGGGATTCCAAGAGACCCAGTACTTC.

The chain links TRBV28 to TRBJ1-1, with 7 bases that match TRBD1. Germline CDR1 reads MDHEN; CDR2 reads SYDVKM. With V trimmed by 3 bases and J by 0 bases, 10 bases remained unmatched. The CDR3 has 17 residues. CDR3 in amino acids: CASSLRDRASMNTEAFF. The CDR3 region has the DNA TGTGCCAGCAGTTTGCGGGACAGAGCCTCCATGAACACTGAAGCTTTCTTT. The whole variable domain, filled in from reference TRBV28 and TRBJ1-1, reads DVKVTQSSRYLVKRTGEKVFLECVQDMDHENMFWYRQDPGLGLRLIYFSYDVKMKEKGDIPEGYSVSREKKERFSLILESASTNQTSMYLCASSLRDRASMNTEAFFGQGTRLTVV.

This clone was recorded once. The rearrangement uses TRBV7-9 and TRBJ1-1; the D is unclear. V dropped 1 base and J dropped 8 bases, with 8 bases sitting between them. This CDR3 is built from 12 residues. In germline, CDR1 is SEHNR, CDR2 FQNEAQ (reference sequence). The CDR3 coding sequence is TGTGCCAGCAGCTTAGGATACTTCGAAGCTTTCTTT. Translated: CASSLGYFEAFF.